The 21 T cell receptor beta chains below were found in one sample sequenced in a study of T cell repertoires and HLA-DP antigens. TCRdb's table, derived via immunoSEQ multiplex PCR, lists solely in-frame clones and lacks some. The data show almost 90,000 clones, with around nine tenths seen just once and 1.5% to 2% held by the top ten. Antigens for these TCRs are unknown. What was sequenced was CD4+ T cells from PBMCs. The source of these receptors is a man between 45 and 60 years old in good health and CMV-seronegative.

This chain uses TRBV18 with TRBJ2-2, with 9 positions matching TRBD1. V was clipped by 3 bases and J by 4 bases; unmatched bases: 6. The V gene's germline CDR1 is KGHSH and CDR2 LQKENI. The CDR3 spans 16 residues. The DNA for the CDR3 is TGTGCCAGCTCACCGGGACAGGGACCCATCACCGGGGAGCTGTTTTTT. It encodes CASSPGQGPITGELFF.

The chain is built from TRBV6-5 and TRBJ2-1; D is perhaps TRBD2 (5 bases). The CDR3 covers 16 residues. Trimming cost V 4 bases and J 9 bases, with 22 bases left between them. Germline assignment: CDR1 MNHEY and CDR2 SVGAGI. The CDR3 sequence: CASSSTRSKSSFEQFF. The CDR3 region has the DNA TGTGCCAGCAGTTCAACTAGGAGCAAGTCAAGTTTTGAGCAGTTCTTC.

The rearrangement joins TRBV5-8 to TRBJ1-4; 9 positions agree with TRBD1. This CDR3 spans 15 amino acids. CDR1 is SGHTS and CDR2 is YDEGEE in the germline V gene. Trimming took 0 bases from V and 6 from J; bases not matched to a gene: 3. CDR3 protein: CASSLDRGRYEKLFF. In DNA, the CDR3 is TGTGCCAGCAGCTTGGACAGGGGGCGATATGAAAAACTGTTTTTT. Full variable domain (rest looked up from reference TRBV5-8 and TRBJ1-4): EAGVTQSPTHLIKTRGQQATLRCSPISGHTSVYWYQQALGLGLQFLLWYDEGEERNRGNFPPRFSGRQFPNYSSELNVNALELEDSALYLCASSLDRGRYEKLFFGSGTQLSVL.

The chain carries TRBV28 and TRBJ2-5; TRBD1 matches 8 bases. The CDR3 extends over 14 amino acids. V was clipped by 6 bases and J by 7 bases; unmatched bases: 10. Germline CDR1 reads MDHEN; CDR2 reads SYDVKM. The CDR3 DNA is TGTGCCAGCAGGCGCCCGGGACAGGATGGGACCCAGTACTTC. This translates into CASRRPGQDGTQYF.

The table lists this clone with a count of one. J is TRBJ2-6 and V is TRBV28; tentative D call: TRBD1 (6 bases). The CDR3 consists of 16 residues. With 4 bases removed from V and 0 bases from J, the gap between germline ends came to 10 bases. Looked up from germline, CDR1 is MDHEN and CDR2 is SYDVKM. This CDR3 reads CASSYGGLSGANVLTF. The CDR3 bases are TGTGCCAGCAGTTATGGGGGCCTCTCTGGGGCCAACGTCCTGACTTTC.

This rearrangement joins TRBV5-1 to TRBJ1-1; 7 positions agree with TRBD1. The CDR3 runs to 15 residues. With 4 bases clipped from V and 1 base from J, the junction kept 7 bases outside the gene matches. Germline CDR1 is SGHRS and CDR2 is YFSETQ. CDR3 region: CASSKRDSPNTEAFF. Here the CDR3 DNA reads TGCGCCAGCAGCAAAAGGGACAGCCCGAACACTGAAGCTTTCTTT.

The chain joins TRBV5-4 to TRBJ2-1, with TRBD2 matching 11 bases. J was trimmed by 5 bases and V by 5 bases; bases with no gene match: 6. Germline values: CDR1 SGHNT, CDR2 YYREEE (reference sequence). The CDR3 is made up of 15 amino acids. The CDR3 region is CASRTLAGGHNEQFF. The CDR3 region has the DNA TGTGCCAGCAGAACCCTAGCGGGGGGTCACAATGAGCAGTTCTTC.

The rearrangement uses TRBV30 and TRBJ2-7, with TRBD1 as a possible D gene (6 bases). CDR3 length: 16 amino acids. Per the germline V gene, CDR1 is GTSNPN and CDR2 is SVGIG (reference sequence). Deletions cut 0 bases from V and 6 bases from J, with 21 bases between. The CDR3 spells CAWSVQGMTQGLEQYF. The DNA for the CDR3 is TGTGCCTGGAGTGTACAAGGTATGACTCAGGGGCTCGAGCAGTACTTC.

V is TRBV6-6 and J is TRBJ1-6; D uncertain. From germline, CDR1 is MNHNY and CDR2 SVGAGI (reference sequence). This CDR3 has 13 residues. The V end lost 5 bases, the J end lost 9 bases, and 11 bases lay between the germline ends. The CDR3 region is CASSERMASPLHF. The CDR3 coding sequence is TGTGCCAGCAGTGAGCGGATGGCTTCACCCCTCCACTTT.

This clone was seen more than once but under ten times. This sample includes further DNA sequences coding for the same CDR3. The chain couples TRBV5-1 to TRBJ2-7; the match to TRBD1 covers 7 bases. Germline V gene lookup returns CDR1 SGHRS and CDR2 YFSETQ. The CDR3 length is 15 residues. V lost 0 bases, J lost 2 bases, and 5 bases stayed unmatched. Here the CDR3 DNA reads TGCGCCAGCAGCTTGGGACAGGGAGTTACCTACGAGCAGTACTTC. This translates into CASSLGQGVTYEQYF.

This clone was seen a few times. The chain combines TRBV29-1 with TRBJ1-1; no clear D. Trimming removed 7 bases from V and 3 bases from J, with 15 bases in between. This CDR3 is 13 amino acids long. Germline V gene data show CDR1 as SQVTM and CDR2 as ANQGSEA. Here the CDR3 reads CSARTDLDTEAFF. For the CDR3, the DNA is TGCAGCGCACGGACGGACTTGGACACTGAAGCTTTCTTT.

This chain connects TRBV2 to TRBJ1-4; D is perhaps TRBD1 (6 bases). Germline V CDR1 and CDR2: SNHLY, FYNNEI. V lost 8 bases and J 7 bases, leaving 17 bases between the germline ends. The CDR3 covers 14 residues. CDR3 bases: TGTGCCAGCTTCTTGGCAGGGGCGATTGAAAAACTGTTTTTT. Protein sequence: CASFLAGAIEKLFF.

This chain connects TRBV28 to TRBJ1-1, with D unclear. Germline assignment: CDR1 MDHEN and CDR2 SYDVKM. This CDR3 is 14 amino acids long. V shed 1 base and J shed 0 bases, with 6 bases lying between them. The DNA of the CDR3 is TGTGCCAGCAGTTTATCCCCAGTGAACACTGAAGCTTTCTTT. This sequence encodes CASSLSPVNTEAFF.

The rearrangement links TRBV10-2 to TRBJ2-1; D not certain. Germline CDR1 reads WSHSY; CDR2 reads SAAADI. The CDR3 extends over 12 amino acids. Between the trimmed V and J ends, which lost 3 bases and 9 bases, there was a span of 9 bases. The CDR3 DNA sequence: TGCGCCAGCAGTGAACCGGTTAGTGAGCAGTTCTTC. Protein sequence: CASSEPVSEQFF.

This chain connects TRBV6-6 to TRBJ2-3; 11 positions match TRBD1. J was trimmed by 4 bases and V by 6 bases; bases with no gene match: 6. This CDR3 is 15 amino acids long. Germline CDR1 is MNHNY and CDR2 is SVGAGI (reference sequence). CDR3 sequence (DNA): TGTGCCAGCAGCGATCCGGGACAGGGGGCAGATACGCAGTATTTT. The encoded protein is CASSDPGQGADTQYF.

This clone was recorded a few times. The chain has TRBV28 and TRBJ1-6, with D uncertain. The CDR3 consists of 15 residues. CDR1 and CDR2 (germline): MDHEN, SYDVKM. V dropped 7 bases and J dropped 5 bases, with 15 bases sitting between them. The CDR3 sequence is CASIGQVSNNSPLHF. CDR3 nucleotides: TGTGCCAGCATTGGCCAAGTTTCCAATAATTCACCCCTCCACTTT.

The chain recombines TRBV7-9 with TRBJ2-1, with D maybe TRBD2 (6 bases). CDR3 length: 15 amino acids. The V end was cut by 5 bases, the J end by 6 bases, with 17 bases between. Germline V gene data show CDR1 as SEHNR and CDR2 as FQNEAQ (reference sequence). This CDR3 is CASSPPGLLPNEQFF. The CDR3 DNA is TGTGCCAGCAGCCCACCGGGACTCCTTCCCAATGAGCAGTTCTTC.

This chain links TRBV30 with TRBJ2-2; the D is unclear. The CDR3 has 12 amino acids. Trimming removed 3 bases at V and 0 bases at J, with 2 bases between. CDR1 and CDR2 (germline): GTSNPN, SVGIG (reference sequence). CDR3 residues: CAWRSNTGELFF. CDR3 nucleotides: TGTGCCTGGAGATCGAACACCGGGGAGCTGTTTTTT.

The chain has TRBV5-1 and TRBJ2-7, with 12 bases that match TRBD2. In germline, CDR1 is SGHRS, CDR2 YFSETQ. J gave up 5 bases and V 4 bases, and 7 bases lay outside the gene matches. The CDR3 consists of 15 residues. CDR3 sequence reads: CASSPRTSGAHEQYF. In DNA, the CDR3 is TGCGCCAGCAGCCCTAGGACTAGCGGGGCCCACGAGCAGTACTTC.

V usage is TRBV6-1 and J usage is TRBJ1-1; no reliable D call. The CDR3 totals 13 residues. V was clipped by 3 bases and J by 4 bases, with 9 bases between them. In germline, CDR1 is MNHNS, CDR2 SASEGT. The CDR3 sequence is CASSDPGLTEAFF. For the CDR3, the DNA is TGTGCCAGCAGTGATCCCGGACTCACTGAAGCTTTCTTT.

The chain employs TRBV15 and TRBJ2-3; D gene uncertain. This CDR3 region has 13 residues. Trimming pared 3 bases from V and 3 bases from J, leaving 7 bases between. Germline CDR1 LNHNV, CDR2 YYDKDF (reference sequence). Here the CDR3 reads CATSRDPTDTQYF. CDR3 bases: TGTGCCACCAGCAGGGACCCGACAGATACGCAGTATTTT.